The sequence of this TCR beta chain was determined in a study of cytotoxic CD8 clonotypes in ibrutinib-treated CLL. Looking at the study overall: Response samples came after a median roughly 11 months of treatment, range 6 to 36. Whole-study findings and limits: Public clonotypes showed up rarely, and on treatment they shrank or held steady. Clonality increased with ibrutinib response but returned toward baseline at progression.

Method: immunoSEQ multiplex PCR; TCRdb's copy keeps in-frame clones and lacks some. Of around 250,000 clones in the sample, 60% to 75% were seen once. CDR3 length equals 15 residues. Germline V gene data show CDR1 as LGHNA and CDR2 as YSLEER. The ends were cut back, 0 bases at V and 6 bases at J, with 12 bases in the middle. In regard to this clone: Its antigen remains unidentified.

Frozen-stored PBMCs produced about 2 micrograms of genomic DNA for TCR beta libraries. The source material was PBMCs, sampled after 24 months of ibrutinib treatment. The TCR comes from a human donor with chronic lymphocytic leukemia. The chain has TRBV4-3 and TRBJ2-1, with D unresolved. CDR3 in DNA: TGCGCCAGCAGCCAAGAGGTCGGAAAACGCAATGAGCAGTTCTTC. Residues: CASSQEVGKRNEQFF.